These T cell receptor beta chains were read from a single sample in a study of spatial heterogeneity in lung cancer. A single record per CDR3 protein comes from TCRdb applying MiXCR to the 5' RACE reads. The sample includes tens of thousands of distinct CDR3 sequences, 7.5% of them seen just once. Sequencing used PBMCs, obtained at surgery. These receptors were collected from a male donor with early-stage non-small cell lung cancer. Both conserved end residues are part of each CDR3. A D gene is named only where the DNA matches it firmly. Only some rows state a clone size, as once, few, many or a class for expanded clones.

cdr3_length	v_call	d_call	j_call	clone_size	cdr3_nt	cdr3_aa
13	TRBV9	NA	TRBJ2-5	few	TGTGCCCCCGGGGTAAAACCTCGGGGGACCCAGTACTTC	CAPGVKPRGTQYF
13	TRBV18	TRBD1	TRBJ2-2	many	TGTGCCAGCTCCGACAGGGATACCGGGGAGCTGTTTTTT	CASSDRDTGELFF
16	TRBV11-2	TRBD2	TRBJ2-7	many	TGTGCCAGCAGCCCAATTGGACGGCGGGGGACTTACGAGCAGTACTTC	CASSPIGRRGTYEQYF
16	TRBV4-1	TRBD2	TRBJ2-5	many	TGCGCCAGCAGCCCACCCGGGGGGGCCAATCAAGAGACCCAGTACTTC	CASSPPGGANQETQYF
16	TRBV14	TRBD2	TRBJ2-1	NA	TGTGCCAGCAGCCGCATTACTAGCGGGAGGAGCAATGAGCAGTTCTTC	CASSRITSGRSNEQFF
14	TRBV11-2	NA	TRBJ2-2	NA	TGTGCCAGCAGCCCCCAGACGGTCACCGGGGAGCTGTTTTTT	CASSPQTVTGELFF
17	TRBV4-1	NA	TRBJ2-2	few	TGCGCCAGCAGCCTCCTTACGGGCGGGACGGACACCGGGGAGCTGTTTTTT	CASSLLTGGTDTGELFF
11	TRBV7-2	NA	TRBJ2-1	many	TGTGCCAGCAGCTTAGCAAATGAGCAGTTCTTC	CASSLANEQFF
13	TRBV5-1	NA	TRBJ2-3	NA	TGCGCCAGCAGCTCCCCCCTTCAGGATACGCAGTATTTT	CASSSPLQDTQYF
16	TRBV11-2	NA	TRBJ2-3	few	TGTGCCAGCAGCTTAAGGGAGGTTTTTTACACAGATACGCAGTATTTT	CASSLREVFYTDTQYF
12	TRBV3-1	NA	TRBJ2-3	NA	TGTGCCAGCAGCCTTCAGAGAAATACGCAGTATTTT	CASSLQRNTQYF
16	TRBV5-4	NA	TRBJ2-3	few	TGTGCCAGCAGCTTGGCCGGGGGCGGGGAGTCTTATACGCAGTATTTT	CASSLAGGGESYTQYF
16	TRBV5-1	NA	TRBJ2-6	many	TGCGCCAGCAGCGTGACAGATTTCTCTGGGGCCAACGTCCTGACTTTC	CASSVTDFSGANVLTF
13	TRBV6-5	NA	TRBJ1-5	medium-sized	TGTGCCAGCAGTTACTCGATGGATCAGCCCCAGCATTTT	CASSYSMDQPQHF
15	TRBV14	NA	TRBJ2-1	NA	TGTGCCAGCAGCCGCAACCTAGATTCATACAATGAGCAGTTCTTC	CASSRNLDSYNEQFF
17	TRBV4-2	TRBD2	TRBJ2-1	NA	TGTGCCAGCAGCCCGGGGGTAGCGGGAGTGGGAGACAATGAGCAGTTCTTC	CASSPGVAGVGDNEQFF
12	TRBV7-3	NA	TRBJ2-1	many	TGTGCCAGCAGCGCTAGCTTGGGTGAGCAGTTCTTC	CASSASLGEQFF
12	TRBV5-1	TRBD2	TRBJ2-1	many	TGCGCCAGCACCCAGCTAGCGGGTAGGGAGTTCTTC	CASTQLAGREFF
13	TRBV5-1	NA	TRBJ1-2	many	TGCGCCAGCAGCTTGGATGTGGCGGGAGGCTACACCTTC	CASSLDVAGGYTF
12	TRBV29-1	NA	TRBJ1-5	NA	TGCAGCGTTGGGGACGGCTATCAGCCCCAGCATTTT	CSVGDGYQPQHF